This T cell receptor (beta chain) was sequenced for a study of cytomegalovirus exposure and HLA in healthy donors. Notes on the study in general: Some V segments (TRBV6-2 and TRBV6-3 among them) were excluded as indistinguishable. Researchers reportedly found TCR beta sequences accurately predicted most subjects' HLA-A and HLA-B alleles. A further, later analysis showed that HLA-associated TCR beta chains (compared with equally common others) were more clonally expanded.

V was cut by 0 bases and J by 4 bases, with 13 bases left in between. The CDR3 loop spans 15 amino acids. The germline V gene has CDR1 GTSNPN and CDR2 SVGIG (reference sequence). About this clone itself: The antigen is not known.

Vbeta (60) and Jbeta (13) primers were used in the PCR. TCRdb keeps only in-frame clones here, not all; method: immunoSEQ multiplex PCR. This sample has about 130,000 clones; around 80% occur once, and the top ten carry about 1.6%. The chain carries TRBV30 and TRBJ2-1, with D perhaps TRBD2 (5 bases). The sample taken for sequencing was PBMCs. The receptor's source is a woman under 30 in good health and CMV-seronegative. CDR3: CAWSVRFRGYNEQFF. In DNA, the CDR3 is TGTGCCTGGAGTGTACGCTTTCGGGGTTACAATGAGCAGTTCTTC. The full variable domain, in which reference TRBV30 and TRBJ2-1 provide the parts outside the CDR3, is SQTIHQWPATLVQPVGSPLSLECTVEGTSNPNLYWYRQAAGRGLQLLFYSVGIGQISSEVPQNLSASRPQDRQFILSSKKLLLSDSGFYLCAWSVRFRGYNEQFFGPGTRLTVL.